Presented here are 21 T cell receptor beta chains from one specimen sequenced in a study of T-cell reconstitution after alpha-beta-depleted transplantation in children. Unique molecular identifiers were incorporated into the prepared TCRbeta library. TCRdb recomputed calls from the PCR reads with MiXCR, one row per CDR3 protein. The sample has roughly 500,000 distinct CDR3 sequences, around 16% seen once. Here the sequenced sample was PBMCs from the stem cell graft donor, taken from the stem cell graft. Receptors originate from a human donor who donated a stem cell graft to a child with acute lymphoblastic leukemia.

This clonotype was recorded many times. V gene TRBV4-1 combines with J gene TRBJ2-5; TRBD1 matches at 7 bases. Per the germline V gene, CDR1 is MGHRA and CDR2 is YSYEKL. After removal of 4 bases from V and 1 base from J, the junction contained 9 bases not matched to a gene. The CDR3 is 16 amino acids. CDR3: CASSRDPTGPQETQYF. The CDR3 coding sequence is TGCGCCAGCAGCCGCGATCCGACAGGGCCCCAAGAGACCCAGTACTTC.

This chain connects TRBV27 to TRBJ1-5, with no clear D. CDR3 length: 12 residues. Germline V gene lookup returns CDR1 MNHEY and CDR2 SMNVEV (reference sequence). Trimming removed 3 bases from V and 9 bases from J, with 9 bases in between. The CDR3 nucleotides are TGTGCCAGCAGTTTTTCGGGCGCGCCCCAGCATTTT. Its translation is CASSFSGAPQHF.

The sample holds a few counts of this clonotype. The chain couples TRBV9 to TRBJ1-2; tentatively, D is TRBD1 (5 bases). The CDR3 extends over 12 amino acids. V was cut by 2 bases and J by 4 bases, with 6 bases left in between. CDR1 and CDR2 (germline): SGDLS, YYNGEE. CDR3 DNA: TGTGCCAGCAGCGTGGGGACCTATGGCTACACCTTC. Translating it yields CASSVGTYGYTF.

This clonotype was detected a few times. V is TRBV27 and J is TRBJ2-1; weak D call: TRBD2 (5 bases). CDR1 and CDR2 from the germline V gene are MNHEY and SMNVEV (reference sequence). This CDR3 comprises 14 residues. V was cut by 3 bases and J by 10 bases, with 16 bases left in between. This CDR3 reads CASSFGGPGREQFF. CDR3 nucleotide sequence: TGTGCCAGCAGTTTCGGCGGCCCGGGAAGGGAGCAGTTCTTC.

V gene TRBV6-5 combines with J gene TRBJ2-7, with TRBD1 identical over 10 bases. This CDR3 comprises 14 residues. The germline V gene encodes CDR1 MNHEY and CDR2 SVGAGI. J lost 6 bases, V lost 2 bases, and 4 bases had no gene match. CDR3 DNA sequence: TGTGCCAGCAGTTACGAGACAGGGGGCGTCGAGCAGTACTTC. Amino acids: CASSYETGGVEQYF.

In this sample, this clonotype turned up a few times. This chain uses TRBV20-1 with TRBJ2-7; 9 bases agree with TRBD2. V gave up 4 bases and J gave up 5 bases; unmatched junction bases: 6. The CDR3 is 13 amino acids. Germline V CDR1 and CDR2: DFQATT, SNEGSKA (reference sequence). In nucleotides, the CDR3 is TGCAGTGCTATCCGTCTAGCGGGACACGAGCAGTACTTC. Protein: CSAIRLAGHEQYF.

The CDR3 loop reads CASSPGYHGYTF. Written as DNA, the CDR3 is TGTGCCAGCAGTCCAGGGTACCATGGCTACACCTTC. This chain uses TRBV6-5 with TRBJ1-2, with D possibly being TRBD1 (5 bases). The V gene lost 5 bases and the J gene lost 6 bases, with 10 bases spanning the gap. Per the germline V gene, CDR1 is MNHEY and CDR2 is SVGAGI. The CDR3 has 12 residues.

The rearrangement links TRBV5-1 to TRBJ1-5; D remains unclear. The V gene's germline CDR1 is SGHRS and CDR2 YFSETQ. Trimming stripped 4 bases from V and 5 bases from J, with 10 bases between. The CDR3 has 13 residues. This chain's CDR3 is CASSTSLDQPQHF. CDR3 coding DNA: TGCGCCAGCAGCACGTCCCTAGATCAGCCCCAGCATTTT. The whole variable domain, remainder taken from reference TRBV5-1 and TRBJ1-5, is KAGVTQTPRYLIKTRGQQVTLSCSPISGHRSVSWYQQTPGQGLQFLFEYFSETQRNKGNFPGRFSGRQFSNSRSEMNVSTLELGDSALYLCASSTSLDQPQHFGDGTRLSIL.

In its sample, this clonotype was seen many times. The DNA of the CDR3 is TGTGCCACCAGTGATTCTAGCGGGGGATACAATGAGCAGTTCTTC. As protein: CATSDSSGGYNEQFF. V usage is TRBV24-1 and J usage is TRBJ2-1; TRBD2 matches at 10 bases. V was pared by 2 bases and J by 4 bases, with 1 base of the junction left unmatched. The CDR3 length is 15 residues. Germline V gives CDR1 KGHDR, CDR2 SFDVKD.

The V and J genes are TRBV18 and TRBJ2-7; maybe TRBD1 (6 bases). CDR3 length: 15 amino acids. V lost 4 bases and J lost 4, with 17 bases in between. Germline V gives CDR1 KGHSH, CDR2 LQKENI. This CDR3 reads CASSRIRDIVYEQYF. DNA for the CDR3: TGTGCCAGCTCACGAATCCGGGACATCGTATACGAGCAGTACTTC.

This clonotype has a handful of counts. The CDR3 DNA reads TGTGCCAGCAGCTTTTCGTACACCGAGAATCAGCCCCAGCATTTT. Translating it yields CASSFSYTENQPQHF. The genes are TRBV7-9 and TRBJ1-5; unclear D gene. This CDR3 spans 15 amino acids. V shed 3 bases and J shed 4 bases, with 13 bases lying between them. Germline V lookup: CDR1 SEHNR, CDR2 FQNEAQ (reference sequence).

This chain links TRBV27 with TRBJ2-7; D possibly uses TRBD1 or TRBD2 (5 bases each). Germline V gives CDR1 MNHEY, CDR2 SMNVEV (reference sequence). Trimming pared 3 bases from V and 3 bases from J, leaving 15 bases between. The CDR3 spans 15 residues. CDR3 sequence reads: CASSFSGAMGYEQYF. As DNA, the CDR3 is TGTGCCAGCAGTTTTTCCGGGGCGATGGGCTACGAGCAGTACTTC.

This chain connects TRBV4-2 to TRBJ2-3, with D possibly called TRBD1 or TRBD2 (5 bases each). V shed 4 bases and J shed 7 bases, with 12 bases lying between them. The CDR3 runs 13 residues. Germline values: CDR1 LGHNA, CDR2 YNFKEQ. Here the CDR3 reads CASSPGLTNTQYF. The CDR3 bases are TGTGCCAGCAGCCCGGGGCTCACGAATACGCAGTATTTT.

The chain couples TRBV7-9 to TRBJ2-1; D call uncertain. Germline V gives CDR1 SEHNR, CDR2 FQNEAQ (reference sequence). V dropped 5 bases and J dropped 6 bases, with 17 bases sitting between them. The CDR3 is 15 amino acids. For the CDR3, the DNA is TGTGCCAGCAGCCCTGACGCCAGCCCAGGCAATGAGCAGTTCTTC. Protein sequence: CASSPDASPGNEQFF.

This clonotype has only a few counts. The CDR3 sequence is CATGWSSTEAFF. For the CDR3, the DNA is TGTGCCACCGGGTGGTCGAGCACTGAAGCTTTCTTT. The chain joins TRBV6-1 to TRBJ1-1; no definite D call. The germline CDR1 and CDR2 sequences are MNHNS and SASEGT. V shed 10 bases and J shed 4 bases, with 13 bases lying between them. CDR3 length: 12 amino acids.

This CDR3 is CASSIDLWTGMNIQYF. In nucleotides, the CDR3 is TGTGCCAGTAGTATAGATCTCTGGACAGGGATGAACATTCAGTACTTC. The V call is TRBV19, the J call TRBJ2-4; 8 bases align to TRBD1. The germline gives CDR1 LNHDA, CDR2 SQIVND (reference sequence). The CDR3 runs 16 residues. Trimming at V came to 0 bases and at J to 7 bases, leaving 8 bases not matched to a gene.

This clonotype was counted at least ten times. Written as DNA, the CDR3 is TGTGCCAGCAGCCCAAGGGCCGGTGGGGCTTTCTTT. Encoded protein: CASSPRAGGAFF. The rearrangement joins TRBV27 to TRBJ1-1; no reliable D call. The CDR3 covers 12 residues. The germline V gene has CDR1 MNHEY and CDR2 SMNVEV (reference sequence). Trimming took 6 bases from V and 11 from J, leaving 16 bases between them.

The table lists this clonotype with a few counts. The rearrangement links TRBV3-1 to TRBJ2-1, with D unresolved. This CDR3 contains 15 residues. Germline V gene sequence: CDR1 LGHDT, CDR2 YNNKEL (reference sequence). V shed 3 bases and J shed 5 bases, with 14 bases lying between them. The CDR3 sequence is CASSQTITLNNEQFF. The CDR3, as DNA: TGTGCCAGCAGCCAGACCATTACCTTAAACAATGAGCAGTTCTTC.

A few counts support this clonotype. J is TRBJ2-3 and V is TRBV20-1; D is uncertain. The CDR3 is made up of 14 amino acids. The V gene lost 1 base and the J gene lost 2 bases, with 10 bases spanning the gap. CDR1 DFQATT and CDR2 SNEGSKA come from the germline V gene (reference sequence). The DNA of the CDR3 is TGCAGTGCTAGAGGCACGGCGGTCACAGATACGCAGTATTTT. It translates to CSARGTAVTDTQYF.

The chain links TRBV3-1 to TRBJ2-1, with D possibly matching TRBD2 (6 bases). Germline V gives CDR1 LGHDT, CDR2 YNNKEL (reference sequence). With 0 bases removed from V and 8 bases from J, the gap between germline ends came to 14 bases. CDR3 length: 15 amino acids. In DNA form, the CDR3 reads TGTGCCAGCAGCCAAGAGGGGACTCGGGGTGATGAGCAGTTCTTC. Protein product: CASSQEGTRGDEQFF.

The chain carries TRBV7-9 and TRBJ2-3; 9 bases fit TRBD1. The CDR3 totals 15 residues. Germline CDR1 is SEHNR and CDR2 is FQNEAQ (reference sequence). V lost 4 bases and J lost 2; bases outside the gene matches: 4. The CDR3 sequence is CASSYGQGPTDTQYF. In DNA, the CDR3 is TGTGCCAGCAGCTATGGACAGGGGCCCACAGATACGCAGTATTTT.